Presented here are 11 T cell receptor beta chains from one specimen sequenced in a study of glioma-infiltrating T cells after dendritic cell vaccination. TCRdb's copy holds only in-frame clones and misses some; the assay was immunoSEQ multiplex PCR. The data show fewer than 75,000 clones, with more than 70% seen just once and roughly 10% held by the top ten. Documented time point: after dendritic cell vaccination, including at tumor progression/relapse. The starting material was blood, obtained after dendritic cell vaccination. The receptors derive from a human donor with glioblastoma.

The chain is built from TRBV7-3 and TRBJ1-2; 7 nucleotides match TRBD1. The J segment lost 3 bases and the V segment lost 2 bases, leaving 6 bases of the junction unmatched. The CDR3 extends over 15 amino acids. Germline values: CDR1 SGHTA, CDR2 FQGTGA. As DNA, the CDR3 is TGTGCCAGCAGCTTATACGGGACAGCGGACTATGGCTACACCTTC. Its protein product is CASSLYGTADYGYTF.

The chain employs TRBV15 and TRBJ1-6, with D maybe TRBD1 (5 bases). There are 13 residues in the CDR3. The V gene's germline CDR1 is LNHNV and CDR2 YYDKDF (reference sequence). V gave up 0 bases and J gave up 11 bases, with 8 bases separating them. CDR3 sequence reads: CATSRDRGAPLHF. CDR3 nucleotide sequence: TGTGCCACCAGCAGAGATCGGGGGGCACCCCTCCACTTT.

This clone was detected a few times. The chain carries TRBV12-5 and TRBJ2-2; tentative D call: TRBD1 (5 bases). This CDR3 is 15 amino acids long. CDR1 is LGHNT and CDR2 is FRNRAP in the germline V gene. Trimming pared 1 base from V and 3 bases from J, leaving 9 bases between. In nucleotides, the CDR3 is TGTGCTAGTGGTTTGGCTATAGGGGACACCGGGGAGCTGTTTTTT. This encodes CASGLAIGDTGELFF.

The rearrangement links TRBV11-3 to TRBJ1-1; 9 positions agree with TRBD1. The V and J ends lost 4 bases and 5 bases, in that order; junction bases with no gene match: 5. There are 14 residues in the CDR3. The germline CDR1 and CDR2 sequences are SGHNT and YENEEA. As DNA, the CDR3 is TGTGCCAGCAGCTCCCGGGACAGGGCGACTGAAGCTTTCTTT. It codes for CASSSRDRATEAFF. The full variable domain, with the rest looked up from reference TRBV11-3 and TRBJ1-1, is EAGVVQSPRYKIIEKKQPVAFWCNPISGHNTLYWYLQNLGQGPELLIRYENEEAVDDSQLPKDRFSAERLKGVDSTLKIQPAELGDSAVYLCASSSRDRATEAFFGQGTRLTVV.

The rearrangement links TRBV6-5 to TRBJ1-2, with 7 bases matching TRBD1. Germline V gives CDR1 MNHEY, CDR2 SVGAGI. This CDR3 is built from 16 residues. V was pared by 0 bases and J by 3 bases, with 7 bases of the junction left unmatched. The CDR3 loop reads CASSYSITTGDYGYTF. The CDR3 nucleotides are TGTGCCAGCAGTTACTCTATCACCACAGGGGACTATGGCTACACCTTC.

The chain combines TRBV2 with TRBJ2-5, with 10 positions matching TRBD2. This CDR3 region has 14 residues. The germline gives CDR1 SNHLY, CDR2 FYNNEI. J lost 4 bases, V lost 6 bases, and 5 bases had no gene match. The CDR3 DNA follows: TGTGCCAGCAGGGCTAGCGGGGGCCGAGAGACCCAGTACTTC. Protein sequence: CASRASGGRETQYF.

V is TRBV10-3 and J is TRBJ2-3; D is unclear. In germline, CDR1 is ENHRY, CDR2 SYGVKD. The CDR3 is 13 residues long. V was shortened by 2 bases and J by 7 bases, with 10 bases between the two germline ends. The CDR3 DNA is TGTGCCATCAGTGAGGCAGAATACCATACGCAGTATTTT. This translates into CAISEAEYHTQYF.

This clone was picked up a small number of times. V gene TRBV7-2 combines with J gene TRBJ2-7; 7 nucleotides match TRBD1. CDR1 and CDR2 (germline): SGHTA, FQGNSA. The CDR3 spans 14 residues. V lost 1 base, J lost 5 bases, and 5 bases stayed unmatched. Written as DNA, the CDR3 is TGTGCCAGCAGCTTAGGAACAGGGGTCCACGAGCAGTACTTC. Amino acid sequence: CASSLGTGVHEQYF. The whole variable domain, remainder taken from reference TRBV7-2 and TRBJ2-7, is GAGVSQSPSNKVTEKGKDVELRCDPISGHTALYWYRQSLGQGLEFLIYFQGNSAPDKSGLPSDRFSAERTGGSVSTLTIQRTQQEDSAVYLCASSLGTGVHEQYFGPGTRLTVT.

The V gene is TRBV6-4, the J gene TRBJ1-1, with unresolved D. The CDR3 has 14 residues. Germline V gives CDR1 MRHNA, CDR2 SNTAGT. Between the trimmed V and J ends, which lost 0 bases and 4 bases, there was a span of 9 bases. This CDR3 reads CASSDSSRGTEAFF. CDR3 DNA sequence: TGTGCCAGCAGTGACTCATCCCGGGGCACTGAAGCTTTCTTT.

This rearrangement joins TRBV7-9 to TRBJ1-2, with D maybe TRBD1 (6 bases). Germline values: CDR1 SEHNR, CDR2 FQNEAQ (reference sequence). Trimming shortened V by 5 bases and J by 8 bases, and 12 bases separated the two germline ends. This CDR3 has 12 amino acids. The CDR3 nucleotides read TGTGCCAGCAGCCCGGGGGGGCGGGGCTACACCTTC. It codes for CASSPGGRGYTF.

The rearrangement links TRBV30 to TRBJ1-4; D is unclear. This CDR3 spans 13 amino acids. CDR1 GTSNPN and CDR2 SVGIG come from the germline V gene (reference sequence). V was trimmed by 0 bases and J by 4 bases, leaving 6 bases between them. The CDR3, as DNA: TGTGCCTGGAGTGTACGGTATAATGAAAAACTGTTTTTT. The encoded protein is CAWSVRYNEKLFF.